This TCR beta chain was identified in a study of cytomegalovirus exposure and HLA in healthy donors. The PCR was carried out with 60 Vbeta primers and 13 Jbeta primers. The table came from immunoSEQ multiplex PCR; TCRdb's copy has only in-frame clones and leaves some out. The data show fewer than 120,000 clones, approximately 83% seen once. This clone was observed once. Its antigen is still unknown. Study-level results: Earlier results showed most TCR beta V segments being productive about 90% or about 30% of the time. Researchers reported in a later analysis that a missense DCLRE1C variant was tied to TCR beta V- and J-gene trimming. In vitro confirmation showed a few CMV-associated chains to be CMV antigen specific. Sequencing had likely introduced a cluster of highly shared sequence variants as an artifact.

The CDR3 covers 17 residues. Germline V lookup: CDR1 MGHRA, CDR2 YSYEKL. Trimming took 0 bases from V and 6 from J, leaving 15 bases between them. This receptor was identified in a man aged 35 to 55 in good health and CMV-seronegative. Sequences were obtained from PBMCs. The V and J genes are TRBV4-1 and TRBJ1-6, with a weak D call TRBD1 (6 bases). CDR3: CASSQDHPGVSNSPLHF. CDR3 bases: TGCGCCAGCAGCCAAGATCATCCAGGGGTGAGTAATTCACCCCTCCACTTT.